This entry lists 5 T cell receptor beta chains sequenced from one sample in a study of regulatory T cells in long-lasting Graves disease. With iRepertoire HTBI primers and Arm-PCR of CDR3 regions, TCR beta libraries were built. TCRdb passed the multiplex PCR reads through MiXCR, listing each CDR3 protein once. The sample includes approximately 400,000 distinct CDR3 sequences, roughly a quarter of them seen just once. The time point denotes: persistent/refractory GD, antithyroid drugs over 5 years with positive TRAb. The TCR library was prepared using RNA isolated from PBMCs. Material: peripheral blood mononuclear cells (PBMCs), obtained when the disease was refractory, from a patient treated with antithyroid drugs. These receptors came from a female donor with Graves disease.

This clonotype was observed a handful of times. This chain links TRBV9 with TRBJ1-1; D gene ambiguous. The CDR3 is 13 amino acids. The V end was cut by 0 bases, the J end by 0 bases, with 3 bases between. Per germline, CDR1 SGDLS and CDR2 YYNGEE. As DNA, the CDR3 is TGTGCCAGCAGCGTAGTGGTGAACACTGAAGCTTTCTTT. Translating it yields CASSVVVNTEAFF.

As for this clonotype: One end of the junction varies from germline; a read error may be responsible. The chain employs TRBV12-3 or TRBV12-4 and TRBJ1-6; D gene uncertain. This CDR3 is 13 amino acids long. As DNA, the CDR3 is TGTGCCAGCAGTTTAGAGTGGAATTCATCCCTCCACTTT. Translating it yields CASSLEWNSSLHF.

The rearrangement joins TRBV5-5 to TRBJ2-4; the match to TRBD2 covers 10 bases. The CDR3 sequence is 18 residues long. The J segment lost 6 bases and the V segment lost 4 bases, leaving 16 bases of the junction unmatched. Germline assignment: CDR1 SGHKS and CDR2 YYEKEE (reference sequence). In nucleotides, the CDR3 is TGTGCCAGCAGCGGGGACCTAAGATATAGCGGGAGGATAAACATTCAGTACTTC. Translation gives CASSGDLRYSGRINIQYF. Supplemented by reference TRBV5-5 and TRBJ2-4, the full variable domain reads DAGVTQSPTHLIKTRGQQVTLRCSPISGHKSVSWYQQVLGQGPQFIFQYYEKEERGRGNFPDRFSARQFPNYSSELNVNALLLGDSALYLCASSGDLRYSGRINIQYFGAGTRLSVL.

This chain connects TRBV6-5 to TRBJ2-2; no clear D gene. The V end lost 4 bases, the J end lost 6 bases, and 18 bases lay between the germline ends. This CDR3 is built from 16 residues. CDR1 is MNHEY, CDR2 SVGAGI, per germline. The DNA of the CDR3 is TGTGCCAGCAGTTCTAAACTATCCCCGGCCCCCGGGGAGCTGTTTTTT. It specifies CASSSKLSPAPGELFF.

The rearrangement uses TRBV19 and TRBJ1-2; tentative D call: TRBD1 (5 bases). The length of the CDR3 is 14 residues. Germline assignment: CDR1 LNHDA and CDR2 SQIVND (reference sequence). V lost 6 bases and J 0 bases, leaving 11 bases between the germline ends. CDR3 DNA: TGTGCCAGTAGCACGACAGTTACTAACTATGGCTACACCTTC. Amino acids: CASSTTVTNYGYTF.